These 3 T cell receptor beta chains came from one sample sequenced in a study of cytotoxic CD8 clonotypes in ibrutinib-treated CLL. TCRdb's copy holds only in-frame clones and misses some; the assay was immunoSEQ multiplex PCR. Of around 20,000 clones in the sample, roughly 80% were seen once. The sample consisted of PBMCs, taken before ibrutinib treatment. The receptors were gathered from a human donor with chronic lymphocytic leukemia.

This CDR3 reads CASSLDRYSYEQYF. CDR3 DNA: TGTGCCAGCAGCTTAGACCGGTACTCCTACGAGCAGTACTTC. The rearrangement links TRBV7-2 to TRBJ2-7; D not resolved. This CDR3 contains 14 residues. The germline CDR1 and CDR2 sequences are SGHTA and FQGNSA. Deletions cut 1 base from V and 0 bases from J, with 7 bases between.

The chain couples TRBV27 to TRBJ2-1; D is perhaps TRBD1 (5 bases). V shed 7 bases and J shed 4 bases, with 8 bases lying between them. Germline V gene data show CDR1 as MNHEY and CDR2 as SMNVEV (reference sequence). This CDR3 contains 12 residues. CDR3 sequence reads: CASISGYNEQFF. The CDR3 region has the DNA TGTGCCAGCATTTCAGGGTACAATGAGCAGTTCTTC.

The CDR3 DNA reads as TGTGCCAGCAGTCGGACTTTTGGCTACACCTTC. Amino acids: CASSRTFGYTF. The chain combines TRBV6-1 with TRBJ1-2; D uncertain. The V gene lost 5 bases and the J gene lost 7 bases, with 8 bases spanning the gap. Germline CDR1 and CDR2: MNHNS and SASEGT. The CDR3 extends over 11 amino acids.